This T cell receptor (beta chain) was recorded in a study of technical replicates of blood from a handful of donors. This clone was found once. This table comes from immunoSEQ multiplex PCR, and its TCRdb copy is limited to in-frame clones, with some not included. The table includes tens of thousands of clones, 90% to 95% detected once. The germline V gene has CDR1 SGHAT and CDR2 FQNNGV. V gave up 4 bases and J gave up 2 bases, with 15 bases separating them. This CDR3 region has 15 residues. The genes are TRBV11-2 and TRBJ2-7; possibly TRBD2 for D (6 bases). This sequence originates from a human donor in good health. Some clones in this sample may be carry-over from other donors' samples. The specimen was PBMCs. The CDR3 loop reads CASSSMREPPYEQYF. In DNA, the CDR3 is TGTGCCAGCAGCTCGATGCGGGAACCCCCCTACGAGCAGTACTTC.